Sequencing of this TCR beta chain was carried out in a study of control samples from healthy donors and cancer patients. Libraries were prepared by immunoSEQ multiplex PCR; TCRdb keeps only in-frame clonotypes and omits some of them. This sample has 20,000 to 25,000 clones; less than 90% occur once, and the top ten carry 20% to 25%. Germline CDR1 reads SGHRS; CDR2 reads YFSETQ. This CDR3 is 15 amino acids long. The V gene end was trimmed by 4 bases and the J gene end by 7 bases; junction bases not matched to a gene: 11. What was sequenced was PBMCs. This sequence originates from a man between 60 and 70 years old with colorectal cancer. The rearrangement links TRBV5-1 to TRBJ1-2; 9 bases align to TRBD1. In DNA, the CDR3 is TGCGCCAGCAGCCGGGAGGGTACAGGGGGCTTTGGCTACACCTTC. Its translation: CASSREGTGGFGYTF.